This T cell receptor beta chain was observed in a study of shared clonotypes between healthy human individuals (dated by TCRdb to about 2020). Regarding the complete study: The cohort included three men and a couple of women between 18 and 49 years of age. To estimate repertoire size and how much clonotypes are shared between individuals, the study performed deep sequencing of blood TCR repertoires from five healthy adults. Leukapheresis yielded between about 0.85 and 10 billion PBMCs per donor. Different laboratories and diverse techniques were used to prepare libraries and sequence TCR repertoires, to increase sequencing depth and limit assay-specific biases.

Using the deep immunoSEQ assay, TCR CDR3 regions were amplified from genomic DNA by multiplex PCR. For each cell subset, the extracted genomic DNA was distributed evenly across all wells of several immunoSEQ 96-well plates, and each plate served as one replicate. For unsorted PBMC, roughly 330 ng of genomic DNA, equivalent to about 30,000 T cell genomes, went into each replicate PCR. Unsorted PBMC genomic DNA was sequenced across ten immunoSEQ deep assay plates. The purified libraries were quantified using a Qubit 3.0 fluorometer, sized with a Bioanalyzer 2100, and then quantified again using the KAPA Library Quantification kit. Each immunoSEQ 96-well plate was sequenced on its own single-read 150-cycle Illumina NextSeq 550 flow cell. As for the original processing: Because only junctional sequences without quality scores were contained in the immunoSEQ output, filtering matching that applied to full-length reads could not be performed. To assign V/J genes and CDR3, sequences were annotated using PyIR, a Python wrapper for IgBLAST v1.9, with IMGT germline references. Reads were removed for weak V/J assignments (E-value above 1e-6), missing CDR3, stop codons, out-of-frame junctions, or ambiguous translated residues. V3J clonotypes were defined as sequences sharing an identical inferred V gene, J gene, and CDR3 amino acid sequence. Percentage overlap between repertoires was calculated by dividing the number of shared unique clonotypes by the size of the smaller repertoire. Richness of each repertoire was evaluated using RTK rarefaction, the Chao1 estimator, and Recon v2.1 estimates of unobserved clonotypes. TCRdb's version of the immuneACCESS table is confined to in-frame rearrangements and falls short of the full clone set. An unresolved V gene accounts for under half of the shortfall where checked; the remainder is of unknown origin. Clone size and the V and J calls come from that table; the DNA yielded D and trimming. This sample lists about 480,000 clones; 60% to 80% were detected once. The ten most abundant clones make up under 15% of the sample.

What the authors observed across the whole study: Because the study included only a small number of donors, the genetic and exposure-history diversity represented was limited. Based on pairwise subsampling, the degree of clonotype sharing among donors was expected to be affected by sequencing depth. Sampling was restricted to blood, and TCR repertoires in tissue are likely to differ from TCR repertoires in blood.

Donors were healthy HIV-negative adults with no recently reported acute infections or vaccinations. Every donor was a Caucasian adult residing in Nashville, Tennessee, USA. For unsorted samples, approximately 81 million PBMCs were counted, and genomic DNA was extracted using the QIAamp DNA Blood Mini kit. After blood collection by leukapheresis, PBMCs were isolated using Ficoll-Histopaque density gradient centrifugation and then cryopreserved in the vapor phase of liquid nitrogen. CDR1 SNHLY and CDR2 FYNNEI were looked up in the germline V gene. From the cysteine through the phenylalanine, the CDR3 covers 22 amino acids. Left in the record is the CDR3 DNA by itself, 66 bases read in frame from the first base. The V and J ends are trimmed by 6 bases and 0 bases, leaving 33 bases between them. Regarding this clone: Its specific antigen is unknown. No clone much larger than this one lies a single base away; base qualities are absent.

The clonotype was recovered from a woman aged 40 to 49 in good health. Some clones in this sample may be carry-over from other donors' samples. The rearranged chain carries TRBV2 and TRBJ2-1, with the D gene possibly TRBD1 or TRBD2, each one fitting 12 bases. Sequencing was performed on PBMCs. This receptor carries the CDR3 CASRAPGQGAGTSGHSYNEQFF. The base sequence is TGTGCCAGCAGAGCGCCGGGACAGGGGGCTGGGACTAGCGGGCACTCCTACAATGAGCAGTTCTTC.